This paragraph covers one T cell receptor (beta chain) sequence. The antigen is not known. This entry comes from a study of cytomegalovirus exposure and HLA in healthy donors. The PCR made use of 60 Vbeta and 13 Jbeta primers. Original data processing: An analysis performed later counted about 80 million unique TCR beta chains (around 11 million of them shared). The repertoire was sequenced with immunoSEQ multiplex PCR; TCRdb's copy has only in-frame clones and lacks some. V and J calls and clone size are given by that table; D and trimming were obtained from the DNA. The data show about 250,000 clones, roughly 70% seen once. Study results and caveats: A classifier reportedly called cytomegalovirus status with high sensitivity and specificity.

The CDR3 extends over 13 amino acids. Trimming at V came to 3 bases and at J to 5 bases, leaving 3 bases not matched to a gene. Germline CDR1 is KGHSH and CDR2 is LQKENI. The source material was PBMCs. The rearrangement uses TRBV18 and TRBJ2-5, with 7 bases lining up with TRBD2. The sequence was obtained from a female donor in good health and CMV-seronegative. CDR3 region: CASSPRAGETQYF. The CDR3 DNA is TGTGCCAGCTCACCTCGAGCGGGGGAGACCCAGTACTTC. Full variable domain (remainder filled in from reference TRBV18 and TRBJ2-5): NAGVMQNPRHLVRRRGQEARLRCSPMKGHSHVYWYRQLPEEGLKFMVYLQKENIIDESGMPKERFSAEFPKEGPSILRIQQVVRGDSAAYFCASSPRAGETQYFGPGTRLLVL.